What follows are 6 T cell receptor beta chains derived from one specimen sequenced in a study of cytomegalovirus exposure and HLA in healthy donors. The PCR contained 60 Vbeta and 13 Jbeta primers. Data came from immunoSEQ multiplex PCR; TCRdb stores just in-frame clones and leaves some out. Of about 160,000 clones in the sample, approximately 79% were seen once. The sequenced sample was PBMCs. The receptor set was obtained from a middle-aged man in good health and CMV-seronegative.

The rearrangement uses TRBV7-9 and TRBJ2-5; TRBD1 agrees at 7 bases. CDR1 and CDR2 from the germline V gene are SEHNR and FQNEAQ (reference sequence). The CDR3 has 15 residues. With V trimmed by 5 bases and J by 2 bases, 8 bases remained unmatched. Here the CDR3 DNA reads TGTGCCAGCAGCCGAGGGGACAGCGATCAAGAGACCCAGTACTTC. It yields the protein CASSRGDSDQETQYF.

The chain recombines TRBV6-1 with TRBJ2-1; 9 positions match TRBD2. Germline CDR1 is MNHNS and CDR2 is SASEGT. The CDR3 is made up of 14 amino acids. Trimming at V came to 3 bases and at J to 8 bases, leaving 5 bases not matched to a gene. The CDR3, as DNA: TGTGCCAGCAGTGAGGGACTAGCAGTGGATGAGCAGTTCTTC. Its protein is CASSEGLAVDEQFF.

DNA for the CDR3: TGTGCCAGCTCAACCGGGACAGGGCTCGGCGAGCAGTACTTC. Its protein product is CASSTGTGLGEQYF. This sequence joins TRBV18 and TRBJ2-7; 9 bases align to TRBD1. The CDR3 consists of 14 residues. Trimming at V came to 5 bases and at J to 6 bases, leaving 8 bases not matched to a gene. Germline assignment: CDR1 KGHSH and CDR2 LQKENI.

CDR3: CASSGLRTGLPKSGELFF. In nucleotides, the CDR3 is TGCGCCAGCAGCGGGCTACGAACAGGGCTGCCCAAGTCCGGGGAGCTGTTTTTT. This chain links TRBV5-1 with TRBJ2-2; tentative D call: TRBD1 (6 bases). Trimming pared 4 bases from V and 6 bases from J, leaving 25 bases between. The length of the CDR3 is 18 residues. CDR1 and CDR2 from the germline V gene are SGHRS and YFSETQ.

The chain is built from TRBV28 and TRBJ2-2, with a possible D match to TRBD2 (5 bases). In germline, CDR1 is MDHEN, CDR2 SYDVKM. Trimming cost V 6 bases and J 0 bases, with 8 bases left between them. There are 14 residues in the CDR3. The CDR3: CASRTGANTGELFF. As DNA, the CDR3 is TGTGCCAGCAGAACCGGGGCGAACACCGGGGAGCTGTTTTTT.

This clone occurred a few times. This rearrangement joins TRBV11-2 to TRBJ2-1; weak D call: TRBD1 (5 bases). V lost 5 bases, J lost 4 bases, and 9 bases lay in between. Germline V lookup: CDR1 SGHAT, CDR2 FQNNGV. The length of the CDR3 is 13 residues. The CDR3 here is CASSRRGYNEQFF. The CDR3 DNA reads as TGTGCCAGCAGCCGAAGGGGTTACAATGAGCAGTTCTTC.